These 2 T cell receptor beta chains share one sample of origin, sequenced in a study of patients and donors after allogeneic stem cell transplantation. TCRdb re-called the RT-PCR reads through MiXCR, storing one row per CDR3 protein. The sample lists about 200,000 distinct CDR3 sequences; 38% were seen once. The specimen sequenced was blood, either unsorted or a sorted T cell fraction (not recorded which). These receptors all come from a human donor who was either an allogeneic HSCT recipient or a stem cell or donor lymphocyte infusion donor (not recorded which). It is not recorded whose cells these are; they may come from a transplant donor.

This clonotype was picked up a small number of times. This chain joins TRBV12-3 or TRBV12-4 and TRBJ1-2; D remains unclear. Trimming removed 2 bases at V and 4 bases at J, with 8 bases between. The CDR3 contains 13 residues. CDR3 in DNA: TGTGCCAGCAGTTTAATGCCCAGCTATGGCTACACCTTC. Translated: CASSLMPSYGYTF.

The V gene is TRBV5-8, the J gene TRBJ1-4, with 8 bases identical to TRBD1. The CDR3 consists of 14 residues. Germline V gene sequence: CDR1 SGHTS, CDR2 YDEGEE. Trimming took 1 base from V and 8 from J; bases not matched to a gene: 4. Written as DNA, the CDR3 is TGTGCCAGCAGCTTGTATTGGGACAGGGAAAAACTGTTTTTT. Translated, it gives CASSLYWDREKLFF.